Shown below are 26 T cell receptor beta chains from a single sample sequenced in a study of shared clonotypes between healthy human individuals. Clones were read by immunoSEQ multiplex PCR, and TCRdb kept only the in-frame ones, dropping some. The sample lists 400,000 to 600,000 clones, about 96% seen once, with around 0.067% in the top ten. The material sequenced was naive CD4+ T cells sorted from blood. The subset was: CD45RA+ positively selected. These receptors came from a woman aged 25 to 39 in good health.

The chain links TRBV6-1 to TRBJ1-3, with D unresolved. Trimming took 2 bases from V and 4 from J, leaving 15 bases between them. This CDR3 is built from 16 residues. CDR1 MNHNS and CDR2 SASEGT come from the germline V gene. The CDR3 DNA is TGTGCCAGCAGTGAAAAGGAGGGAATGACAGGAAACACCATATATTTT. This translates into CASSEKEGMTGNTIYF.

Worth noting for this clone: Other nucleotide sequences in the sample specify the same CDR3. The rearrangement links TRBV5-1 to TRBJ2-1, with 7 bases fitting TRBD2. Germline lookup yields CDR1 SGHRS and CDR2 YFSETQ. CDR3 length: 15 residues. The junction had 2 bases not matched to a gene; V was cut back by 0 bases and J by 2 bases. The CDR3: CASSLGLAAYNEQFF. The CDR3 DNA sequence: TGCGCCAGCAGCTTGGGGCTAGCGGCCTACAATGAGCAGTTCTTC.

The V and J genes are TRBV4-1 and TRBJ2-1, with D unclear. Between the trimmed V and J ends, which lost 1 base and 9 bases, there was a span of 22 bases. Germline CDR1 reads MGHRA; CDR2 reads YSYEKL. The CDR3 loop spans 17 amino acids. The CDR3 DNA follows: TGCGCCAGCAGCCAAGTTATGGGCGTGGCTCGCCCGCCTGAGCAGTTCTTC. Protein: CASSQVMGVARPPEQFF.

V usage is TRBV7-8 and J usage is TRBJ2-5, with D perhaps assigned TRBD1 or TRBD2 (5 bases each). CDR1 SGHVS and CDR2 FQNEAQ come from the germline V gene. CDR3 length: 14 amino acids. Deletions cut 5 bases from V and 5 bases from J, with 15 bases between. The CDR3 spells CASSASGTQETQYF. CDR3 DNA: TGTGCCAGCAGCGCCTCCGGGACGCAGGAGACCCAGTACTTC.

V usage is TRBV5-8 and J usage is TRBJ2-3; 7 bases are shared with TRBD2. Trimming took 7 bases from V and 5 from J; bases not matched to a gene: 10. The CDR3 is made up of 14 amino acids. Per germline, CDR1 SGHTS and CDR2 YDEGEE. CDR3 amino acids: CASEAGVVVDTQYF. The CDR3 coding sequence is TGTGCCAGCGAGGCGGGAGTAGTGGTAGATACGCAGTATTTT.

This chain uses TRBV27 with TRBJ2-6; tentatively, D is TRBD1 (5 bases). CDR1 and CDR2 (germline): MNHEY, SMNVEV (reference sequence). Trimming took 8 bases from V and 0 from J, leaving 11 bases between them. This CDR3 spans 15 amino acids. The CDR3 nucleotides are TGTGCCAGCGGCGACAGATACTCTGGGGCCAACGTCCTGACTTTC. Encoded protein: CASGDRYSGANVLTF.

The V and J genes are TRBV15 and TRBJ2-3; perhaps TRBD1 as D (6 bases). Trimming took 3 bases from V and 0 from J, leaving 13 bases between them. The CDR3 is 16 amino acids. Germline V lookup: CDR1 LNHNV, CDR2 YYDKDF (reference sequence). The CDR3 is CATSRPRDKSTDTQYF. In nucleotides, the CDR3 is TGTGCCACCAGCAGGCCTAGGGACAAGAGCACAGATACGCAGTATTTT.

The chain is built from TRBV4-1 and TRBJ2-5; D may be TRBD1 (6 bases). The germline gives CDR1 MGHRA, CDR2 YSYEKL. V was shortened by 4 bases and J by 5 bases, with 11 bases between the two germline ends. The CDR3 spans 13 residues. CDR3 DNA sequence: TGCGCCAGCAGCCCGTTAAGGGGGGAGACCCAGTACTTC. Protein: CASSPLRGETQYF.

The chain recombines TRBV5-8 with TRBJ1-1; D gene unclear. Per the germline V gene, CDR1 is SGHTS and CDR2 is YDEGEE. CDR3 length: 12 amino acids. The V gene lost 2 bases and the J gene lost 1 base, with 3 bases spanning the gap. The CDR3, as DNA: TGTGCCAGCAGCTTTGGGAACACTGAAGCTTTCTTT. Encoded protein: CASSFGNTEAFF.

The gene calls are TRBV7-9 and TRBJ1-1, with D maybe TRBD1 (6 bases). V was trimmed by 1 base and J by 7 bases, leaving 16 bases between them. The CDR3 spans 15 residues. The germline gives CDR1 SEHNR, CDR2 FQNEAQ (reference sequence). Here the CDR3 reads CASSLGQGGLGEAFF. The DNA for the CDR3 is TGTGCCAGCAGCTTAGGGCAAGGGGGGTTAGGTGAAGCTTTCTTT.

The CDR3 DNA reads TGTGCCAGCAGCTTGCAGTCTCTGCCTGGCTACACCTTC. Protein sequence: CASSLQSLPGYTF. This chain joins TRBV5-4 and TRBJ1-2, with no clear D. Trimming cost V 1 base and J 7 bases, with 11 bases left between them. CDR3 length: 13 residues. Per the germline V gene, CDR1 is SGHNT and CDR2 is YYREEE (reference sequence). The variable domain in full, completed from reference TRBV5-4 and TRBJ1-2, reads ETGVTQSPTHLIKTRGQQVTLRCSSQSGHNTVSWYQQALGQGPQFIFQYYREEENGRGNFPPRFSGLQFPNYSSELNVNALELDDSALYLCASSLQSLPGYTFGSGTRLTVV.

The genes are TRBV29-1 and TRBJ2-7; TRBD2 matches at 8 bases. CDR1 is SQVTM, CDR2 ANQGSEA, per germline. The CDR3 sequence is 14 residues long. V gave up 7 bases and J gave up 6 bases; unmatched junction bases: 14. CDR3 nucleotides: TGCAGCGCCGGGCGTCAGGGACTAGGGGGCGAGCAGTACTTC. Its protein is CSAGRQGLGGEQYF.

This chain uses TRBV7-9 with TRBJ2-1, with D unclear. The V gene lost 5 bases and the J gene lost 7 bases, with 6 bases spanning the gap. Germline V CDR1 and CDR2: SEHNR, FQNEAQ (reference sequence). The CDR3 is 11 residues long. The CDR3: CASSPENEQFF. The CDR3 region has the DNA TGTGCCAGCAGCCCAGAGAATGAGCAGTTCTTC.

This clone was observed a single time. The chain combines TRBV6-6 with TRBJ2-5; TRBD1 is a possible D gene (5 bases). Germline V gene lookup returns CDR1 MNHNY and CDR2 SVGAGI (reference sequence). The V end was cut by 6 bases, the J end by 2 bases, with 13 bases between. The CDR3 loop spans 14 amino acids. CDR3 bases: TGTGCCAGCAGCAGGGCCCTAAGGCAAGAGACCCAGTACTTC. It codes for CASSRALRQETQYF.

In its sample, this clone was seen once. DNA for the CDR3: TGTGCCAGCAAAGACCATTCTAACCCGCCCCAGCATTTT. This translates into CASKDHSNPPQHF. The V call is TRBV28, the J call TRBJ1-5; D not certain. The CDR3 length is 13 residues. Germline V gives CDR1 MDHEN, CDR2 SYDVKM. V was cut by 7 bases and J by 9 bases, with 16 bases left in between.

J is TRBJ2-7 and V is TRBV5-1, with 9 nucleotides matching TRBD2. V was clipped by 1 base and J by 4 bases; unmatched bases: 18. The germline gives CDR1 SGHRS, CDR2 YFSETQ. The CDR3 runs to 19 residues. The CDR3 coding sequence is TGCGCCAGCAGCTTGTCAAGGTTAGGGCTAGCGGGAAATCTTTACGAGCAGTACTTC. Its protein product is CASSLSRLGLAGNLYEQYF.

V is TRBV27 and J is TRBJ1-1; D not certain. Germline-derived CDR1 and CDR2 are MNHEY and SMNVEV (reference sequence). V lost 8 bases and J 1 base, leaving 11 bases between the germline ends. This CDR3 spans 13 amino acids. CDR3: CASGGRANTEAFF. Here the CDR3 DNA reads TGTGCCAGCGGCGGGAGGGCGAACACTGAAGCTTTCTTT.

This clone has just one count. The chain's CDR3 is CASSHLVPGGAYGYTF. CDR3 nucleotides: TGCGCCAGCAGCCACCTTGTCCCAGGGGGCGCATATGGCTACACCTTC. The chain employs TRBV4-1 and TRBJ1-2; TRBD1 matches at 8 bases. Germline trimming cut 3 bases from V and 5 bases from J; bases unmatched to any gene: 11. Per the germline V gene, CDR1 is MGHRA and CDR2 is YSYEKL. The CDR3 has 16 residues.

The CDR3 nucleotides read TGTGCCAGCAGCCACGGACTAGCGGGAGGCGGCGATGAGCAGTTCTTC. It is translated as CASSHGLAGGGDEQFF. The V and J genes are TRBV11-3 and TRBJ2-1; TRBD2 matches 14 bases. Unmatched junction bases numbered 8, after V lost 5 bases and J lost 8 bases. The germline V gene encodes CDR1 SGHNT and CDR2 YENEEA. This CDR3 comprises 16 residues. Together with reference TRBV11-3 and TRBJ2-1, the CDR3 gives the full variable domain: EAGVVQSPRYKIIEKKQPVAFWCNPISGHNTLYWYLQNLGQGPELLIRYENEEAVDDSQLPKDRFSAERLKGVDSTLKIQPAELGDSAVYLCASSHGLAGGGDEQFFGPGTRLTVL.

This clone came up once. This chain connects TRBV18 to TRBJ1-4; no definite D call. This CDR3 contains 14 residues. Germline lookup yields CDR1 KGHSH and CDR2 LQKENI. Trimming took off 3 bases at V and 0 bases at J, with 5 bases between the two ends. DNA of the CDR3: TGTGCCAGCTCACCCTTTGCAACTAATGAAAAACTGTTTTTT. Its translation: CASSPFATNEKLFF.

The CDR3 protein is CASSYGGSLYEQYF. The CDR3 DNA is TGTGCCAGCAGTTACGGCGGGAGTCTCTACGAGCAGTACTTC. This chain links TRBV6-5 with TRBJ2-7; 7 bases are shared with TRBD2. Germline CDR1 MNHEY, CDR2 SVGAGI. The CDR3 is made up of 14 amino acids. With V trimmed by 2 bases and J by 3 bases, 4 bases remained unmatched.

This rearrangement joins TRBV5-4 to TRBJ1-4, with a weak D call TRBD1 (5 bases). The CDR3 consists of 14 residues. The V gene lost 0 bases and the J gene lost 8 bases, with 11 bases spanning the gap. The germline gives CDR1 SGHNT, CDR2 YYREEE (reference sequence). CDR3 protein: CASSLGQGGEKLFF. As DNA, the CDR3 is TGTGCCAGCAGCTTGGGTCAGGGAGGAGAAAAACTGTTTTTT.

The chain couples TRBV30 to TRBJ1-4; 7 positions match TRBD1. This CDR3 has 15 amino acids. Trimming removed 3 bases from V and 8 bases from J; junction bases left unmatched: 12. CDR1 and CDR2 from the germline V gene are GTSNPN and SVGIG (reference sequence). CDR3 protein: CAWSDGSGGYEKLFF. CDR3 DNA: TGTGCCTGGAGCGATGGGTCAGGGGGTTACGAAAAACTGTTTTTT.

This chain connects TRBV5-1 to TRBJ2-5, with 13 bases lining up with TRBD2. The CDR3 extends over 17 amino acids. Unmatched junction bases numbered 4, after V lost 0 bases and J lost 2 bases. The germline V gene has CDR1 SGHRS and CDR2 YFSETQ. The CDR3 DNA sequence: TGCGCCAGCAGCTTGGCCGGGACTAGCGGGGCACAAGAGACCCAGTACTTC. This sequence encodes CASSLAGTSGAQETQYF.

The chain recombines TRBV5-4 with TRBJ2-1; 9 bases fit TRBD2. The V gene end was trimmed by 4 bases and the J gene end by 6 bases; junction bases not matched to a gene: 5. The CDR3 extends over 14 amino acids. Per germline, CDR1 SGHNT and CDR2 YYREEE (reference sequence). CDR3 in amino acids: CASSAQREANEQFF. The CDR3 coding sequence is TGTGCCAGCAGCGCCCAGCGGGAGGCCAATGAGCAGTTCTTC.

In DNA, the CDR3 is TGTGCCAGCAGTTACTCGAATCCCACCCAGCATGGAGCTTTCTTT. It encodes CASSYSNPTQHGAFF. The chain joins TRBV6-5 to TRBJ1-1; no clear D gene. The CDR3 contains 15 residues. Per the germline V gene, CDR1 is MNHEY and CDR2 is SVGAGI. Trimming cost V 0 bases and J 10 bases, with 18 bases left between them.